This T cell receptor (beta chain) was profiled in a study of post-analysis software for immune sequencing data. The table lists this clonotype with a few counts. Its antigen is still unknown. The germline V gene encodes CDR1 MNHNY and CDR2 SVGAGI (reference sequence). The ends were cut back, 2 bases at V and 2 bases at J, with 7 bases in the middle. The CDR3 loop spans 13 amino acids. General study points: Multiple sclerosis patients had significantly lower normalized Chao1 diversity than controls. Patients carried roughly 5 TRBV segments more frequently than controls did, and TRBV5-6, TRBV5-1 and TRBV20-1 were among them.

Unique molecular identifiers were present in the TCR beta cDNA libraries. T cells numbering roughly 0.9 to 10 million yielded cDNA molecules that totaled about 500,000. TCRdb reprocessed the PCR reads with MiXCR, giving one entry per CDR3 protein. The sample holds about 820,000 distinct CDR3 sequences; approximately 50% are singletons and the top ten take over 4%. The TCR sequence derives from a girl aged 10 to 17 with multiple sclerosis. Sequenced sample: blood. This rearrangement joins TRBV6-6 to TRBJ2-7; the D gene is possibly TRBD2 (5 bases). The CDR3, as DNA: TGTGCCAGCAGTTACCTAGCAACCTACGAGCAGTACTTC. This codes for CASSYLATYEQYF.